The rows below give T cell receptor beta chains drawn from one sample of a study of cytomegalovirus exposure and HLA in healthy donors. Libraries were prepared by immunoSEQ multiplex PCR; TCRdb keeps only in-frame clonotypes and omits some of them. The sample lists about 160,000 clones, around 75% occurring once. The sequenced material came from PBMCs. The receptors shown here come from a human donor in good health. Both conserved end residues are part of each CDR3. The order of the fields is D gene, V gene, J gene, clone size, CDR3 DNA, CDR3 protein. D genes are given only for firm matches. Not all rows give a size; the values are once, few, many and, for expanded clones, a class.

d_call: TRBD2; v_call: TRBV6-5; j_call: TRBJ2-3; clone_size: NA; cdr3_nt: TGTGCCAGCAATCTAGCGGGAGGCACAGATACGCAGTATTTT; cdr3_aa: CASNLAGGTDTQYF
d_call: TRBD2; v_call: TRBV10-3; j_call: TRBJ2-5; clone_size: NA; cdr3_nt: TGTGCCATCAGTGCGGGGGGACCTCAAGAGACCCAGTACTTC; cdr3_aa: CAISAGGPQETQYF
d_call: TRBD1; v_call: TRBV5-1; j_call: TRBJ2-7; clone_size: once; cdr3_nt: TGCGCCAGCAGCTTGGGGACAGGGCGCGCCTACGAGCAGTACTTC; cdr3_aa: CASSLGTGRAYEQYF
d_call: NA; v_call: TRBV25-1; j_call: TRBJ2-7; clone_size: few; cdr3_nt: TGTGCCAGCAGACCCGGGACACACTACGAGCAGTACTTC; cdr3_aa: CASRPGTHYEQYF
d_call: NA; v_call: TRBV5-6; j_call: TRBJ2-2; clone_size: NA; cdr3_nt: TGTGCCAGCAGCTTGTGGTCAGGCCCCACCGGGGAGCTGTTTTTT; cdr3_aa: CASSLWSGPTGELFF
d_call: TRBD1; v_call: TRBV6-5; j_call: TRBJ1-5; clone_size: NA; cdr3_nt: TGTGCCAGCAGTCCAAGACAGGGACGGGAGCCCCAGCATTTT; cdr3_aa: CASSPRQGREPQHF
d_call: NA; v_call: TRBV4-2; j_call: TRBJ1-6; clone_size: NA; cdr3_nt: TGTGCCAGCAGCCAAGTAGGGGTTTCACCCCTCCACTTT; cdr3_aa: CASSQVGVSPLHF
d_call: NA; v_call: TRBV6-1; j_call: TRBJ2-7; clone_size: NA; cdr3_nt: TGTGCCAGCAGTGAATGGGAAGGGGCCGTACAAAAGACATACTACGAGCAGTACTTC; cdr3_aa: CASSEWEGAVQKTYYEQYF
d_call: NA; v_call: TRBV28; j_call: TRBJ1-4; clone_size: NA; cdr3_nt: TGTGCCAGCAGTCTCCGGGGATTAGGGGAAAAACTGTTTTTT; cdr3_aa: CASSLRGLGEKLFF
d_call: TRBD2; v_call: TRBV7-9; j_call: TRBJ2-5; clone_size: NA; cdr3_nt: TGTGCCAGCAGCTTAGATACTAGCGGGGGGCCACCGTACTTC; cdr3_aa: CASSLDTSGGPPYF
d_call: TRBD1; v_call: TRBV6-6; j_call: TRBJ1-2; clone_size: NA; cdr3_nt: TGTGCCAGCAGCTACTTTGCAGGGGGAAACTATGGCTACACCTTC; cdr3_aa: CASSYFAGGNYGYTF
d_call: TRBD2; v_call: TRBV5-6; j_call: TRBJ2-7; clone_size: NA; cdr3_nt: TGTGCCAGCAGCAAAGGGACTAGCGGACTCTACGAGCAGTACTTC; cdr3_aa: CASSKGTSGLYEQYF
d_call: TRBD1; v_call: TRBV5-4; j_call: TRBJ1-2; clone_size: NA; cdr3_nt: TGTGCCAGCAGCCGCGGGACAGGGGCTGGGGGCTACACCTTC; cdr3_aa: CASSRGTGAGGYTF
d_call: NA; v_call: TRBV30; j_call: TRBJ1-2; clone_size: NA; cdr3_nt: TGTGCCTGGAGTGATGGGCAAGGCTACACCTTC; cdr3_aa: CAWSDGQGYTF
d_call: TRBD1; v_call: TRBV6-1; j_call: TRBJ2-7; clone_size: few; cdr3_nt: TGTGCCAGCAAAGGCAGGGACAGGCGCGAGCAGTACTTC; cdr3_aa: CASKGRDRREQYF
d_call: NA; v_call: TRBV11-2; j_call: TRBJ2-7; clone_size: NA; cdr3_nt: TGTGCCAGCAGTTTTCAGGGGTACGAGCAGTACTTC; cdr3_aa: CASSFQGYEQYF
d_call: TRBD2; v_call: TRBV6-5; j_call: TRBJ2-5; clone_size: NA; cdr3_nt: TGTGCCAGCAGTTACTCAATACTAGCGGGACAAGAGACCCAGTACTTC; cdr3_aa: CASSYSILAGQETQYF
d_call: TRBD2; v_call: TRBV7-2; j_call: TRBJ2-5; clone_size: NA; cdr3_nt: TGTGCCAGCCACGGGGTGCGGCTAGCGGTAGAGACCCAGTACTTC; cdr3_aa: CASHGVRLAVETQYF